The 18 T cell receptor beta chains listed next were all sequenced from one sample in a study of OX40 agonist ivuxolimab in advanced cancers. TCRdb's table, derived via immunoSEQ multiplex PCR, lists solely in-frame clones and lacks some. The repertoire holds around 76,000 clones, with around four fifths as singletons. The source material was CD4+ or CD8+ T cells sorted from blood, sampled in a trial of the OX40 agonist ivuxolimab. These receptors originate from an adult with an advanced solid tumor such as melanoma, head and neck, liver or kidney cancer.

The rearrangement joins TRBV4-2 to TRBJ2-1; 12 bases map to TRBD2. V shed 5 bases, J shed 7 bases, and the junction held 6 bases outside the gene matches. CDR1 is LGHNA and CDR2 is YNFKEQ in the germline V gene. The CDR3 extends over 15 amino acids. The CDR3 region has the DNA TGTGCCAGCAGCAAAGGGACTAGCGGGTCTAATGAGCAGTTCTTC. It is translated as CASSKGTSGSNEQFF.

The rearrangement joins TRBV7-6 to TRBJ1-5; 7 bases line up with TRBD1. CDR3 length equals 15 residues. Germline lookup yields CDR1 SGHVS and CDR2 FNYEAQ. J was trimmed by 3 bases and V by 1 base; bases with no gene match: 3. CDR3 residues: CASSLVEGANQPQHF. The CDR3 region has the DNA TGTGCCAGCAGCTTAGTGGAGGGGGCCAATCAGCCCCAGCATTTT.

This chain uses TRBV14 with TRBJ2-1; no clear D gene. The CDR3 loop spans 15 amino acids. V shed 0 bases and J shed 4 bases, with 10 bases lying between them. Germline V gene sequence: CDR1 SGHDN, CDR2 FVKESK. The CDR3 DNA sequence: TGTGCCAGCAGCCAAGATTATCACGGATACAATGAGCAGTTCTTC. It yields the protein CASSQDYHGYNEQFF. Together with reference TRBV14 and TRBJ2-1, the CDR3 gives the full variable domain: EAGVTQFPSHSVIEKGQTVTLRCDPISGHDNLYWYRRVMGKEIKFLLHFVKESKQDESGMPNNRFLAERTGGTYSTLKVQPAELEDSGVYFCASSQDYHGYNEQFFGPGTRLTVL.

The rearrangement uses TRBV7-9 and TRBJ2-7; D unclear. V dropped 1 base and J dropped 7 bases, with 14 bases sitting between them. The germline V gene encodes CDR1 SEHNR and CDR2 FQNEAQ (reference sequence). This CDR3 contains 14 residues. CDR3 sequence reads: CASSLGIPAGEQYF. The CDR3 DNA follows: TGTGCCAGCAGCTTAGGCATCCCGGCAGGAGAGCAGTACTTC.

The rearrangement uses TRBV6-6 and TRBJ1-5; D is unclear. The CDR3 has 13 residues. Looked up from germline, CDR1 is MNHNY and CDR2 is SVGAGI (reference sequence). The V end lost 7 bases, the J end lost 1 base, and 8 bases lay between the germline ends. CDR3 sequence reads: CASMMESNQPQHF. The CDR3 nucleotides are TGTGCCAGCATGATGGAGAGCAATCAGCCCCAGCATTTT.

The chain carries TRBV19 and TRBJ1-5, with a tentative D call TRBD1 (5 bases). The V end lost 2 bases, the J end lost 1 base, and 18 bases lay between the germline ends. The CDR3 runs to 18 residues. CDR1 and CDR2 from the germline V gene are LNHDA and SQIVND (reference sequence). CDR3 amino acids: CASSIFQWGDLSNQPQHF. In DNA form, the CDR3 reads TGTGCCAGTAGTATATTCCAGTGGGGGGATTTAAGCAATCAGCCCCAGCATTTT.

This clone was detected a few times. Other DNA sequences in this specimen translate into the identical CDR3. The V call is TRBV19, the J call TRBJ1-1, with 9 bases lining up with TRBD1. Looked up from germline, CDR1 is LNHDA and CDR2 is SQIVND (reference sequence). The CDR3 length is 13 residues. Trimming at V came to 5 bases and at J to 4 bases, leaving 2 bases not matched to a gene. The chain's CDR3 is CASSRTGATEAFF. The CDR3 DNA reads TGTGCCAGTAGTCGGACAGGGGCCACTGAAGCTTTCTTT.

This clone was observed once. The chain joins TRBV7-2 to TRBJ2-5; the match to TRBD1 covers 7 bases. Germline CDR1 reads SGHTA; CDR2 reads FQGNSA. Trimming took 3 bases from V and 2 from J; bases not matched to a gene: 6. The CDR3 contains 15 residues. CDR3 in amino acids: CASSFRSGQQETQYF. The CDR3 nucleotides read TGTGCCAGCAGCTTCCGCTCGGGACAGCAAGAGACCCAGTACTTC.

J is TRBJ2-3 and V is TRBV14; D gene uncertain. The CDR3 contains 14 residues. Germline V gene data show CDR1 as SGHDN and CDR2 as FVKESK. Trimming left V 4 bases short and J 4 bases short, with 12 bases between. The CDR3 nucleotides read TGTGCCAGCAGCCCACAGCTGGGTGCAGATACGCAGTATTTT. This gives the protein CASSPQLGADTQYF. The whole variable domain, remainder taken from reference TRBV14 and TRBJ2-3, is EAGVTQFPSHSVIEKGQTVTLRCDPISGHDNLYWYRRVMGKEIKFLLHFVKESKQDESGMPNNRFLAERTGGTYSTLKVQPAELEDSGVYFCASSPQLGADTQYFGPGTRLTVL.

The chain's CDR3 is CASSASRSGTDTQYF. The CDR3 DNA follows: TGTGCCAGTAGTGCGTCAAGGTCCGGCACAGATACGCAGTATTTT. This sequence joins TRBV19 and TRBJ2-3; D gene ambiguous. Germline lookup yields CDR1 LNHDA and CDR2 SQIVND (reference sequence). V lost 5 bases, J lost 1 base, and 13 bases lay in between. There are 15 residues in the CDR3.

CDR3 in amino acids: CASSSSPDGTEAFF. Written as DNA, the CDR3 is TGTGCCAGCAGTTCCAGTCCCGACGGAACTGAAGCTTTCTTT. The V call is TRBV6-5, the J call TRBJ1-1; D is uncertain. The length of the CDR3 is 14 residues. Germline CDR1 and CDR2: MNHEY and SVGAGI. V gave up 4 bases and J gave up 5 bases, with 14 bases separating them.

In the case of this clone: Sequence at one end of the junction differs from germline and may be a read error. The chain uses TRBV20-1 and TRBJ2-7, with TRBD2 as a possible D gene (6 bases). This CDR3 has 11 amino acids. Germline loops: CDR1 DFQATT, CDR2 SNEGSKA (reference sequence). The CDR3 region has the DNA TGCAGTGCTAGAAGGGACTTACGCCTTGGTTTC. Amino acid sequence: CSARRDLRLGF.

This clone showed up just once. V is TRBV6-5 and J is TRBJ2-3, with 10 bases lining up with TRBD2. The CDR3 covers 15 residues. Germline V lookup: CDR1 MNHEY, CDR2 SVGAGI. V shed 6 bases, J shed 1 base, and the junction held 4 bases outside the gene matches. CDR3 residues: CASRPGTSGTDTQYF. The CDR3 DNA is TGTGCCAGCAGACCCGGGACTAGCGGCACAGATACGCAGTATTTT.

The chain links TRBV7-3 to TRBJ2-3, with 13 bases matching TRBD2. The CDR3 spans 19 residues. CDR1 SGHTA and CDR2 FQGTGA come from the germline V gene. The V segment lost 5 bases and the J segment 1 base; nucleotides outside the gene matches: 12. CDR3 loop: CASSRVGTSGIRRTDTQYF. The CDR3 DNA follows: TGTGCCAGCAGCCGCGTGGGGACTAGCGGGATTCGGCGCACAGATACGCAGTATTTT.

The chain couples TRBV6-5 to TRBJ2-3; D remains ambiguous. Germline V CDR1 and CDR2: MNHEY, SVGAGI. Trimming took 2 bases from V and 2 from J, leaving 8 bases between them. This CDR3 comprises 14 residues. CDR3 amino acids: CASSYTDTTDTQYF. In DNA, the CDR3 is TGTGCCAGCAGTTACACTGACACCACAGATACGCAGTATTTT.

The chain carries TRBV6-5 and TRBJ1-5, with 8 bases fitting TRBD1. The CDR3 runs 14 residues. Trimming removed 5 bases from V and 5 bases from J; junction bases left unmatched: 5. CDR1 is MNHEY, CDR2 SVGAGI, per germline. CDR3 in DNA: TGTGCCAGCAGTCGACAGGGGCCGCATCAGCCCCAGCATTTT. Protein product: CASSRQGPHQPQHF.

Written as DNA, the CDR3 is TGTGCCAGCAGCCGTGGGACTAGCGGATCCTACGAGCAGTACTTC. As protein: CASSRGTSGSYEQYF. The V call is TRBV6-5, the J call TRBJ2-7; 11 nucleotides match TRBD2. The CDR3 runs 15 residues. The germline V gene encodes CDR1 MNHEY and CDR2 SVGAGI. V lost 6 bases and J lost 1; bases outside the gene matches: 5.

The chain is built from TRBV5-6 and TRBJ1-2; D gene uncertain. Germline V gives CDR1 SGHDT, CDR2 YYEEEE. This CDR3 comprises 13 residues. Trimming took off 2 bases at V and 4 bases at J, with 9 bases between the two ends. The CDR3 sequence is CASSFSRFYGYTF. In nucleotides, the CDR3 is TGTGCCAGCAGCTTTTCCCGGTTCTATGGCTACACCTTC.